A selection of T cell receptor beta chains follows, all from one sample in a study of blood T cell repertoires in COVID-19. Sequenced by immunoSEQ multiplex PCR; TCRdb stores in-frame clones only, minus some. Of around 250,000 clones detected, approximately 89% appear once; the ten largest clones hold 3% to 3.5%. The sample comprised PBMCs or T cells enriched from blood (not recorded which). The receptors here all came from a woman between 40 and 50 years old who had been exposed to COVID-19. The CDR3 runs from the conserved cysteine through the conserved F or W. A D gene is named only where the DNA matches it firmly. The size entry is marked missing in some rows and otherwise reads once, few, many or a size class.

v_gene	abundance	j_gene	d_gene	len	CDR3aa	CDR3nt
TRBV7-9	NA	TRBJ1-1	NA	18	CASSLVAGGRWVNTEAFF	TGTGCCAGCAGCTTAGTGGCGGGGGGGCGGTGGGTGAACACTGAAGCTTTCTTT
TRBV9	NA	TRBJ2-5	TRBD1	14	CASSVGQGAETQYF	TGTGCCAGCAGCGTCGGACAGGGGGCAGAGACCCAGTACTTC
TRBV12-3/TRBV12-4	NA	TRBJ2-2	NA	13	CASSYAGGGELFF	TGTGCCAGCAGTTACGCAGGTGGGGGGGAGCTGTTTTTT
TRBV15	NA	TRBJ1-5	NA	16	CATSREWAAGNQPQHF	TGTGCCACCAGCAGAGAGTGGGCGGCGGGGAATCAGCCCCAGCATTTT
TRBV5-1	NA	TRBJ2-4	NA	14	CASSGTGLGDIQYF	TGTGCCAGCAGCGGGACAGGTCTGGGAGACATTCAGTACTTC
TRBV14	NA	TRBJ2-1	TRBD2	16	CASSLRIAGGANEQFF	TGTGCCAGCAGCCTGCGGATAGCGGGGGGTGCAAATGAGCAGTTCTTC
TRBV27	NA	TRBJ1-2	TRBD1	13	CASRGTGNHGYTF	TGTGCCAGCAGAGGGACAGGGAATCACGGCTACACCTTC
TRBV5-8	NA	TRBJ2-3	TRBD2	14	CASSERGGSDTQYF	TGTGCCAGCAGCGAGCGGGGGGGCTCGGATACGCAGTATTTT
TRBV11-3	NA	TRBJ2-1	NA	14	CASSLGDGLYEQFF	TGTGCCAGCAGCTTGGGAGATGGCCTCTATGAGCAGTTCTTC
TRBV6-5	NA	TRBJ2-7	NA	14	CASSPSGPRSEQYF	TGTGCCAGCAGTCCCAGTGGGCCTCGCTCTGAGCAGTACTTC
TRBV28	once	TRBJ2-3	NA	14	CASSFPVSTDTQYF	TGTGCCAGCAGTTTTCCGGTAAGCACAGATACGCAGTATTTT
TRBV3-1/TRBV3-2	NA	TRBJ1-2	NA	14	CASSQRETNYGYTF	TGTGCCAGCAGCCAACGCGAAACTAACTATGGCTACACCTTC
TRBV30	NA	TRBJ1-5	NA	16	CAWSVRGRASNQPQHF	TGTGCCTGGAGTGTAAGGGGAAGGGCGAGCAATCAGCCCCAGCATTTT
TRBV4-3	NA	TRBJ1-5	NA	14	CASSPDTSNQPQHF	TGCGCCAGCAGCCCCGACACGTCCAATCAGCCCCAGCATTTT
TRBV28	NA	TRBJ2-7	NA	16	CASSLSRTANTYEQYF	TGTGCCAGCAGTTTATCACGGACAGCGAACACATACGAGCAGTACTTC
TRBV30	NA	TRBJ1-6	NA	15	CAWSGQVAYNSPLHF	TGTGCCTGGAGTGGACAGGTCGCCTATAATTCACCCCTCCACTTT
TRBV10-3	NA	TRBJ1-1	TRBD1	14	CAIRDRAAGTEAFF	TGTGCCATCAGAGACAGGGCCGCTGGAACTGAAGCTTTCTTT
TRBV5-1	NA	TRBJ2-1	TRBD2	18	CASSSPGGLAGPGDEQFF	TGTGCCAGCAGCTCCCCCGGGGGACTAGCGGGTCCAGGGGATGAGCAGTTCTTC
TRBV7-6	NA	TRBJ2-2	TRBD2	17	CASSLVQPGLVTGELFF	TGTGCCAGCAGCTTAGTCCAACCGGGACTAGTCACCGGGGAGCTGTTTTTT
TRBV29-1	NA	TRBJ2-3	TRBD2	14	CSGLAGGGPDTQYF	TGCAGCGGCCTAGCGGGCGGAGGGCCAGATACGCAGTATTTT
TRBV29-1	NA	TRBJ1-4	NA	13	CSASVGGNEKLFF	TGCAGCGCTTCCGTGGGAGGGAATGAAAAACTGTTTTTT
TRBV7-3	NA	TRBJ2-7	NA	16	CASSFFDRTAVHEQYF	TGTGCCAGCAGCTTTTTCGACAGGACGGCGGTCCACGAGCAGTACTTC
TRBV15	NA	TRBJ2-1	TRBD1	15	CATSRVGTGRDEQFF	TGTGCCACCAGCAGAGTAGGGACAGGGCGGGATGAGCAGTTCTTC
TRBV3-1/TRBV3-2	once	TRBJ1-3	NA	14	CASSPQGAGNTIYF	TGTGCCAGCAGCCCCCAGGGTGCTGGAAACACCATATATTTT
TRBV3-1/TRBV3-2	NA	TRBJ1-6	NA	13	CASSPGRGSPLHF	TGTGCCAGCAGCCCCGGCAGGGGTTCACCCCTCCACTTT
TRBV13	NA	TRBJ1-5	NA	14	CASSIGEGNQPQHF	TGTGCCAGCAGCATTGGGGAGGGCAATCAGCCCCAGCATTTT
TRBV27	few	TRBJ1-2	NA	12	CASSLKGSGYTF	TGTGCCAGCAGTTTAAAAGGGAGTGGCTACACCTTC
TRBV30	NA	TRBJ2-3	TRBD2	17	CAWARGASGLYTDTQYF	TGTGCCTGGGCCCGGGGGGCTAGCGGGTTATACACAGATACGCAGTATTTT
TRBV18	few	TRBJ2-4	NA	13	CASSPPSINIQYF	TGTGCCAGCTCACCACCATCTATAAACATTCAGTACTTC
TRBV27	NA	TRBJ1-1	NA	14	CASSPWGMNTEAFF	TGTGCCAGCAGTCCCTGGGGCATGAACACTGAAGCTTTCTTT
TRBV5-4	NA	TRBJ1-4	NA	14	CASSLTQGNEKLFF	TGTGCCAGCAGCTTGACACAGGGTAATGAAAAACTGTTTTTT
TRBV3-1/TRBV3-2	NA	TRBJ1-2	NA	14	CASSQDQTAFGYTF	TGTGCCAGCAGCCAAGATCAAACAGCTTTCGGCTACACCTTC
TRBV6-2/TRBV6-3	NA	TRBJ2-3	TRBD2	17	CASSPTVGSGSTDTQYF	TGTGCCAGCAGCCCCACCGTAGGGAGCGGGAGTACAGATACGCAGTATTTT
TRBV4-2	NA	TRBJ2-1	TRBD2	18	CASSQAKGTSGGYNEQFF	TGTGCCAGCAGCCAAGCGAAGGGGACTAGCGGGGGCTACAATGAGCAGTTCTTC
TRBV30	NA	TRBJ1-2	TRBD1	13	CAWKDRGKAGYTF	TGTGCCTGGAAGGACAGGGGGAAGGCTGGCTACACCTTC
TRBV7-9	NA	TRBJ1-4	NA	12	CASSYRAEKLFF	TGTGCCAGCAGCTACAGGGCCGAAAAACTGTTTTTT
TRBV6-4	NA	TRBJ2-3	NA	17	CATSRSDRPFGPDTQYF	TGTGCCACCTCTCGCTCTGACAGGCCGTTCGGCCCAGATACGCAGTATTTT
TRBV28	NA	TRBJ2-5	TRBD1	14	CASTTWGTGETQYF	TGTGCCAGCACCACTTGGGGGACAGGGGAGACCCAGTACTTC
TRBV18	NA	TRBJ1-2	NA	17	CASSPRAGDVRNYGYTF	TGTGCCAGCTCACCAAGGGCAGGGGATGTACGGAACTATGGCTACACCTTC
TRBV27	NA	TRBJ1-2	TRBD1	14	CASSPGTGIYGYTF	TGTGCCAGCAGTCCCGGGACAGGGATTTATGGCTACACCTTC
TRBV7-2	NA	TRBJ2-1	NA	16	CASSLYRDKGVNEQFF	TGTGCCAGCAGCCTGTATCGGGACAAGGGAGTCAATGAGCAGTTCTTC
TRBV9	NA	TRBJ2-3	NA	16	CASSVQTGPKTDTQYF	TGTGCCAGCAGCGTACAAACAGGTCCCAAGACAGATACGCAGTATTTT
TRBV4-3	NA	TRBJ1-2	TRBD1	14	CASGQGPHSYGYTF	TGCGCCAGCGGACAGGGGCCCCATTCCTATGGCTACACCTTC
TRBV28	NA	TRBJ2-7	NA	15	CASKGVSRQTHEQYF	TGTGCCAGCAAAGGTGTGTCGAGACAGACCCACGAGCAGTACTTC
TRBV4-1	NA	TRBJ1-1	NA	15	CASSQGWTPNTEAFF	TGCGCCAGCAGCCAAGGTTGGACACCCAACACTGAAGCTTTCTTT